This T cell receptor (beta chain) was captured by sequencing in a study of PD-L1 blockade in urothelial cancer. Clones were sequenced by immunoSEQ multiplex PCR, and TCRdb holds only the in-frame ones, with some missing. The sample lists 45,000 to 60,000 clones, 82% occurring once. This sample's time point: pretreatment peripheral blood. The V gene end was trimmed by 4 bases and the J gene end by 1 base; junction bases not matched to a gene: 2. The CDR3 runs 15 residues. From germline, CDR1 is SNHLY and CDR2 FYNNEI. This TCR came from a man aged 45 to 65 with urothelial cancer. The sample was PBMCs, taken around atezolizumab (anti-PD-L1) treatment. This sequence joins TRBV2 and TRBJ2-3; TRBD2 aligns across 10 bases. Here the CDR3 reads CASSVSGRGTDTQYF. The CDR3 region has the DNA TGTGCCAGCAGTGTGAGCGGGAGGGGCACAGATACGCAGTATTTT.